The clone carrying this T cell receptor (beta chain) was found a few times. The antigen is undetermined. The sample is drawn from a study of T-cell memory formation after mild COVID-19. Study at large: TCR clusters showed largely donor specificity.

Study conclusions and caveats: Whereas later expanders leaned CD4+, clones contracting day 15 to 85 showed a balanced CD4/CD8 makeup. The pre-infection memory compartment contained some responding clones, suggesting cross-reactive memory joined. The main location of contracting CD4+ clones was CM and EM, and that of contracting CD8+ clones was EMRA.

V dropped 7 bases and J dropped 4; count of bases not matched to a gene: 8. CDR1 and CDR2 from the germline V gene are MNHNS and SASEGT. CDR3 size: 15 residues. TCRdb re-derived calls from the 5' RACE reads in MiXCR, one entry per CDR3 protein. The sample lists about 430,000 distinct CDR3 sequences; less than 25% were seen once. The sample taken for sequencing was PBMCs or a T cell subset sorted from them (not recorded which). The V gene is TRBV6-1, the J gene TRBJ2-1; 9 nucleotides match TRBD2. The clonotype originates from an adult woman who had mild COVID-19 (a few samples of this study predate the infection). Cell type and time point are not known. The DNA for the CDR3 is TGTGCCAGCACCCTTAGCGGGAGTCGATACAATGAGCAGTTCTTC. As protein: CASTLSGSRYNEQFF.